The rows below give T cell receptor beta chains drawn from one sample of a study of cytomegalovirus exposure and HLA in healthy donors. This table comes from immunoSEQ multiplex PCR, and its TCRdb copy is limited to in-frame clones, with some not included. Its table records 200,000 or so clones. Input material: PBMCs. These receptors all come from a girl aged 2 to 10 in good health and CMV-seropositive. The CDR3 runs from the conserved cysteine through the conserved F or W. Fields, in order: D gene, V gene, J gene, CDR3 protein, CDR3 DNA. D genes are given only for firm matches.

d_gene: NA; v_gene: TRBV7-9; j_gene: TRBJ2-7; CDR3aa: CASSFFRGPDKDEQYF; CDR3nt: TGTGCCAGCAGCTTCTTTCGTGGTCCGGACAAGGACGAGCAGTACTTC
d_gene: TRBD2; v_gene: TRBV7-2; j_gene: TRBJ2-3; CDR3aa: CASSLSGRGDTQYF; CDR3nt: TGTGCCAGCAGCTTAAGCGGGAGGGGAGATACGCAGTATTTT
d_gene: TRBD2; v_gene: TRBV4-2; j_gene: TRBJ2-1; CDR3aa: CASSQETLAGGPNNEQFF; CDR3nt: TGTGCCAGCAGCCAGGAAACTTTAGCGGGAGGACCAAACAATGAGCAGTTCTTC
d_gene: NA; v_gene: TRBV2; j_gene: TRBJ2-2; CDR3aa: CASRVDRNTGELFF; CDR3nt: TGTGCCAGCAGGGTGGACAGGAACACCGGGGAGCTGTTTTTT
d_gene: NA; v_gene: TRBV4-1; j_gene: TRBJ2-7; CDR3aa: CASSQGRTEYEQYF; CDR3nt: TGCGCCAGCAGCCAAGGGAGGACGGAGTACGAGCAGTACTTC
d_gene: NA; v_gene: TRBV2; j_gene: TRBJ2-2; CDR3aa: CASSDFGELFF; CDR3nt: TGTGCCAGCAGTGACTTCGGGGAGCTGTTTTTT
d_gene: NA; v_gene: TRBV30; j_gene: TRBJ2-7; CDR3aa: CAWSDRMYEQYF; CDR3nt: TGTGCCTGGAGTGATCGTATGTACGAGCAGTACTTC
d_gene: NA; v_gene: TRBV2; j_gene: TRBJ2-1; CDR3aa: CASSVRRPINNEQFF; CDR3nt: TGTGCCAGCAGTGTAAGGCGGCCCATAAACAATGAGCAGTTCTTC
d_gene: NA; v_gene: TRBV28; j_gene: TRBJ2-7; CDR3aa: CASSWGTGSYEQYF; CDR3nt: TGTGCCAGCAGTTGGGGAACAGGGTCCTACGAGCAGTACTTC
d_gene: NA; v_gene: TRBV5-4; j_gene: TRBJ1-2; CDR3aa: CASSSQGRSGYTF; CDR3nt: TGTGCCAGCAGCTCACAGGGCAGGAGTGGCTACACCTTC
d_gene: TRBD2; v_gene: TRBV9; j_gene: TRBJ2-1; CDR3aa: CASSPSAGVSYNEQFF; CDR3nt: TGTGCCAGCAGTCCCTCCGCGGGAGTCTCCTACAATGAGCAGTTCTTC
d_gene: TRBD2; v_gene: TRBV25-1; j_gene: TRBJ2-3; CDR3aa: CASSEGFSGTSTDTQYF; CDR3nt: TGTGCCAGCAGTGAAGGGTTTAGCGGGACTAGCACAGATACGCAGTATTTT
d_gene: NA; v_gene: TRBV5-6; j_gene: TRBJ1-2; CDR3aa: CASSFYPAEGISLDGYTF; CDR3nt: TGTGCCAGCAGCTTCTACCCCGCGGAGGGGATAAGTCTAGATGGCTACACCTTC
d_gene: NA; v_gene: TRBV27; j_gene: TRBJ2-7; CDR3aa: CASSLNPTPSYEQYF; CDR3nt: TGTGCCAGCAGTTTAAACCCGACACCTTCCTACGAGCAGTACTTC
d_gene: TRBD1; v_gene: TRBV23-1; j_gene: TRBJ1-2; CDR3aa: CASSQSNPFEDRVYGYYGYTF; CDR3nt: TGCGCCAGCAGTCAATCGAACCCCTTTGAGGACAGGGTTTACGGGTACTATGGCTACACCTTC
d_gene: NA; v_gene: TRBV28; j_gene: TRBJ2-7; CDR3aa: CASRTQGGDSYEQYF; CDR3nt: TGTGCCAGCAGGACTCAGGGAGGTGATTCCTACGAGCAGTACTTC
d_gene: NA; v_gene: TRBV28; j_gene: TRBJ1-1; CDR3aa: CASISPQGRFFEAFF; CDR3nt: TGTGCCAGCATTTCACCCCAGGGGCGCTTTTTTGAAGCTTTCTTT
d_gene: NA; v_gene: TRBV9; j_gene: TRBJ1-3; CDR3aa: CASSVWGSSGNTIYF; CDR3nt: TGTGCCAGCAGCGTATGGGGCAGCTCTGGAAACACCATATATTTT
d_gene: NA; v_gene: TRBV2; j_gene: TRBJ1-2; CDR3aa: CASSEVAGRNYGYTF; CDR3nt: TGTGCCAGCAGTGAGGTCGCAGGGAGGAACTATGGCTACACCTTC
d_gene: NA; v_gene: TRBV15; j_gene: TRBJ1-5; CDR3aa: CATSRTWGRDSNQPQHF; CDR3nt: TGTGCCACCAGCAGAACCTGGGGCAGGGATAGCAATCAGCCCCAGCATTTT
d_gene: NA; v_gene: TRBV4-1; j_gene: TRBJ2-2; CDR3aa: CASSQGPTGELFF; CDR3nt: TGCGCCAGCAGCCAAGGGCCGACCGGGGAGCTGTTTTTT
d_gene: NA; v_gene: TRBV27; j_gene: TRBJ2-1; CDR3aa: CASSSGLGNEQFF; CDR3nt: TGTGCCAGCAGCTCTGGACTGGGGAATGAGCAGTTCTTC
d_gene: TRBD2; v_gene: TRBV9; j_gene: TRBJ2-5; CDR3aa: CASSGGLAGVRQETQYF; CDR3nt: TGTGCCAGCAGCGGGGGACTAGCGGGAGTCCGACAAGAGACCCAGTACTTC
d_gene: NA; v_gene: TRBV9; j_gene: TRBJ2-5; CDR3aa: CASSPRTALETQYF; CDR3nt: TGTGCCAGCAGCCCGCGGACAGCTCTAGAGACCCAGTACTTC
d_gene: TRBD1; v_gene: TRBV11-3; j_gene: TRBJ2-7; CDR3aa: CASSDRDSSYEQYF; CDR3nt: TGTGCCAGCAGCGACCGGGACAGCTCCTACGAGCAGTACTTC
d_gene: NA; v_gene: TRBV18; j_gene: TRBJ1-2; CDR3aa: CASSPSGTNYGYTF; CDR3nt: TGTGCCAGCTCACCATCAGGGACTAACTATGGCTACACCTTC
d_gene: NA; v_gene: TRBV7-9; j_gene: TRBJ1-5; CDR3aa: CASSLDSSNQPQHF; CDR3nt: TGTGCCAGCAGCCTGGACAGTAGCAATCAGCCCCAGCATTTT
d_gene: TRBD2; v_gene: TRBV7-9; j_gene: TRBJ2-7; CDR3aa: CASSQSGGFTYEQYF; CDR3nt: TGTGCCAGCAGCCAGAGCGGGGGTTTCACCTACGAGCAGTACTTC
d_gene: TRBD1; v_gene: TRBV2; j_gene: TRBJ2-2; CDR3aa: CASRDREAGELFF; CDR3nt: TGTGCCAGCAGGGACAGGGAAGCCGGGGAGCTGTTTTTT
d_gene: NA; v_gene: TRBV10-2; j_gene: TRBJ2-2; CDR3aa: CASSGTGELFF; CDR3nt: TGCGCCAGCAGCGGTACCGGGGAGCTGTTTTTT